Listed below are T cell receptor beta chains from one sample, sequenced in a study of T cell responses to AZD1222 COVID-19 vaccine. Clones were read by immunoSEQ multiplex PCR, and TCRdb kept only the in-frame ones, dropping some. The data contain 60,000 to 75,000 clones, 80% to 90% of them singletons. The source material was peripheral blood, sampled 28 days after the second AZD1222 dose. All receptors come from an adult who received the AZD1222 COVID-19 vaccine. Both conserved end residues are part of each CDR3. The D gene is left open where the match is weak. Size is stated for part of the rows, as once, few or many counts, or as a class when the clone is expanded.

V	J	D	size	DNA	CDR3
TRBV27	TRBJ2-2	-	-	TGTGCCAGCAGCCATGGGGGGAGGAACACCGGGGAGCTGTTTTTT	CASSHGGRNTGELFF
TRBV11-2	TRBJ2-5	-	-	TGTGCCAGCAGCCGTCGGGACATCCAAGAGACCCAGTACTTC	CASSRRDIQETQYF
TRBV5-4	TRBJ1-1	-	-	TGTGCCAGCACCCCTAATTATCCGAACACTGAAGCTTTCTTT	CASTPNYPNTEAFF
TRBV3-1/TRBV3-2	TRBJ1-4	-	-	TGTGCCAGCAGCCCCTTACGTAAGGTCAAGGGGTTTTTT	CASSPLRKVKGFF
TRBV3-1/TRBV3-2	TRBJ1-2	TRBD1	-	TGTGCCAGCAGCCAAGTAGAGGGGGCGGACGGCTACACCTTC	CASSQVEGADGYTF
TRBV2	TRBJ1-3	TRBD1	-	TGTGCCAGCAGTGAAGGACGGGAGGGGGCGAGAAACACCATATATTTT	CASSEGREGARNTIYF
TRBV28	TRBJ1-2	TRBD1	-	TGTGCCAGCGTTCGGGACAGGGGGCCAATTGGATATGGCTACACCTTC	CASVRDRGPIGYGYTF
TRBV7-3	TRBJ2-7	-	-	TGTGCCAGCAGCCCTTACTACGAGCAGTACTTC	CASSPYYEQYF
TRBV13	TRBJ2-7	TRBD2	-	TGTGCCAGCAGTCTAGCGGTAGAATACGAGCAGTACTTC	CASSLAVEYEQYF
TRBV7-6	TRBJ1-3	-	once	TGTGCCAGCAGTATAGGGGCTGGGGGCCGAGGAAACACCATATATTTT	CASSIGAGGRGNTIYF
TRBV7-9	TRBJ1-1	-	-	TGTGCCAGCAGCTTAGTCACTGAAGCTTTCTTT	CASSLVTEAFF
TRBV14	TRBJ1-1	-	-	TGTGCCAGCAGCCAACAGGTCTCTGAAGCTTTCTTT	CASSQQVSEAFF
TRBV4-1	TRBJ1-2	-	-	TGCGCCAGCAGCCAAGGGTACGGCTTAAACTATGGCTACACCTTC	CASSQGYGLNYGYTF
TRBV7-9	TRBJ1-2	TRBD1	-	TGTGCCAGCAGCCCCGGGACAGGGATAATTGGCTACACCTTC	CASSPGTGIIGYTF
TRBV4-1	TRBJ2-7	-	-	TGCGCCAGCAGCCCGCCGAACTTCCTCGGCGAGCAGTACTTC	CASSPPNFLGEQYF
TRBV7-2	TRBJ2-5	TRBD2	-	TGTGCCAGCAGCGCTCGTCCGGGACTAGCGGGACAAGAGACCCAGTACTTC	CASSARPGLAGQETQYF
TRBV18	TRBJ1-5	-	few	TGTGCCAGCTCACCACCGGGGGCGCAGGGTCAGCCCCAGCATTTT	CASSPPGAQGQPQHF
TRBV9	TRBJ2-7	-	-	TGTGCCAGCAGCGCGGTTCGACGGAGCTCCTACGAGCAGTACTTC	CASSAVRRSSYEQYF
TRBV28	TRBJ2-4	-	-	TGTGCCAGCAGTTCGGGGACGGGAGCCAAAAACATTCAGTACTTC	CASSSGTGAKNIQYF
TRBV9	TRBJ1-6	TRBD1	-	TGTGCCAGCAGCCTAGGACAGGGTGGCTCACCCCTCCACTTT	CASSLGQGGSPLHF
TRBV5-6	TRBJ2-3	-	once	TGTGCCAGCAGCGTTATTCAGGCATCTAGTGAGACAGATACGCAGTATTTT	CASSVIQASSETDTQYF
TRBV5-1	TRBJ2-5	-	-	TGCGCCAGCAGCTTCAGTTCTAGCAGGGAGACCCAGTACTTC	CASSFSSSRETQYF
TRBV11-2	TRBJ1-1	-	-	TGTGCCAGCAGACGGACGGAGAACACTGAAGCTTTCTTT	CASRRTENTEAFF
TRBV5-4	TRBJ2-2	-	few	TGTGCCAGCAGCTCAGCGACAGTACGCTCGAACACCGGGGAGCTGTTTTTT	CASSSATVRSNTGELFF
TRBV5-1	TRBJ2-7	-	-	TGCGCCAGCAGCTTGGATCCAGCTCCCTACGAGCAGTACTTC	CASSLDPAPYEQYF
TRBV11-3	TRBJ1-2	TRBD1	-	TGTGCCAGCAGCTTAACCACAGGGGAGGGACGAGGCTACACCTTC	CASSLTTGEGRGYTF
TRBV19	TRBJ2-2	TRBD2	-	TGTGCCAGTAGTATGGGGAGCGGGAGGGTCGGGGAGCTGTTTTTT	CASSMGSGRVGELFF
TRBV29-1	TRBJ2-1	-	-	TGCAGCGTTTTCGGTGGCCGTGAACAGTTCTTC	CSVFGGREQFF
TRBV5-1	TRBJ2-5	TRBD2	-	TGCGCCAGCAGCTTGGGGACTAGCGGGAGGGCCTTTGGGCAAGAGACCCAGTACTTC	CASSLGTSGRAFGQETQYF
TRBV10-3	TRBJ1-2	-	once	TGTGCCATCGGGGGCGGGCTGAACTATGGCTACACCTTC	CAIGGGLNYGYTF
TRBV5-5	TRBJ1-6	TRBD1	-	TGTGCCAGCAGCTGGAACAAAGGGACAGGGGATTCACCCCTCCACTTT	CASSWNKGTGDSPLHF
TRBV28	TRBJ1-5	TRBD1	-	TGTGCCAGCAGTTCGTCGACAGGGAGGGGACAGCCCCAGCATTTT	CASSSSTGRGQPQHF
TRBV12-5	TRBJ1-2	-	-	TGTGCTAGTGGTTTGTTTCCTGGCTACACCTTC	CASGLFPGYTF
TRBV5-4	TRBJ1-1	-	-	TGTGCCAGCAGCTTGTACAGGACAGAAGCTTTCTTT	CASSLYRTEAFF
TRBV7-3	TRBJ2-2	TRBD1	-	TGTGCCAGCAGCTCCACAGGACAGGGAACCGGGGAGCTGTTTTTT	CASSSTGQGTGELFF
TRBV11-2	TRBJ1-4	-	-	TGTGCCAGCAGCAGCGGACAATTTGGGGAAAAACTGTTTTTT	CASSSGQFGEKLFF
TRBV2	TRBJ2-7	-	-	TGTGCCAGCAGTGTGGGGTCCCCGGCCAACGAGCAGTACTTC	CASSVGSPANEQYF
TRBV19	TRBJ2-7	-	-	TGTGCCAGTAGTGAGGGTTACGAGCAGTACTTC	CASSEGYEQYF
TRBV20-1	TRBJ1-6	TRBD1	-	TGCAGTGCTAGTGACAGGGGGGATAATTCACCCCTCCACTTT	CSASDRGDNSPLHF
TRBV14	TRBJ2-7	TRBD2	-	TGTGCCAGCAGCCACCCCACAGCGGGAACCTACGAGCAGTACTTC	CASSHPTAGTYEQYF
TRBV27	TRBJ2-7	-	-	TGTGCCAGCAGTTTAGGTACAACGGCGCGGGGACCCTCCTACGAGCAGTACTTC	CASSLGTTARGPSYEQYF
TRBV3-1/TRBV3-2	TRBJ2-3	-	-	TGTGCCAGCAGCCAAAGTTCGCGCAATACGCAGTATTTT	CASSQSSRNTQYF
TRBV5-1	TRBJ1-6	-	once	TGCGCCAGCAGCCTGCCTGGGGACGGATCACCCCTCCACTTT	CASSLPGDGSPLHF
TRBV15	TRBJ2-1	TRBD2	-	TGTGCCACCAGCAGAGATCCCCATAGCGGGAGGGCGGTAGGGCAGTTCTTC	CATSRDPHSGRAVGQFF
TRBV7-8	TRBJ1-5	-	-	TGTGCCAGCAGTAATAGGGGGGGTCGCAATCAGCCCCAGCATTTT	CASSNRGGRNQPQHF
TRBV12-2	TRBJ2-1	-	-	TGTGCAAGTCGCTTAGAGGGACAGGGGAGCGATGAGCAGTTCTTC	CASRLEGQGSDEQFF